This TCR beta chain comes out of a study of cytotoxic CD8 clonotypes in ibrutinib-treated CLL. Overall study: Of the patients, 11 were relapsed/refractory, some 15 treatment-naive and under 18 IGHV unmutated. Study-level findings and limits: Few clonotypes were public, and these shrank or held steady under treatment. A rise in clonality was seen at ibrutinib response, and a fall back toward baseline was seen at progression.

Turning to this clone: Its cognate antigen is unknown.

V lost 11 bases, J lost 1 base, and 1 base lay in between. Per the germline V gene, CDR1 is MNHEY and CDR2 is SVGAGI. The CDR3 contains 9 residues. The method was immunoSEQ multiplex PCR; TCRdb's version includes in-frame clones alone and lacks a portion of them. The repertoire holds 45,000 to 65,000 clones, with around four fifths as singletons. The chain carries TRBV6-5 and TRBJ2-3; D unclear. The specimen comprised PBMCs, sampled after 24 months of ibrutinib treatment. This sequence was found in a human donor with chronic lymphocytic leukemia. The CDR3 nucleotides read TGTGCCGGCACAGATACGCAGTATTTT. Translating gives CAGTDTQYF.